The 31 T cell receptor beta chains below all came from one sample that was sequenced in a study of early T cells in non-severe SARS-CoV-2 infection. TCRdb itself ran the 5' RACE reads through MiXCR, one entry per CDR3 protein. Of 81,000 or so distinct CDR3 sequences in the sample, approximately 12% are singletons; the top ten hold around 3.5%. Sequences were obtained from whole blood. These receptors originate from an adult who was a healthcare worker with PCR-confirmed SARS-CoV-2 infection or an uninfected control (not recorded which).

There are many counts of this clonotype. The V call is TRBV5-4, the J call TRBJ2-7, with D possibly called TRBD1 or TRBD2 (6 bases each). Germline-derived CDR1 and CDR2 are SGHNT and YYREEE (reference sequence). This CDR3 comprises 14 residues. Trimming left V 0 bases short and J 6 bases short, with 13 bases between. As DNA, the CDR3 is TGTGCCAGCAGCTTGGTGGCGGGACACTTCGAGCAGTACTTC. It is translated as CASSLVAGHFEQYF.

The chain has TRBV9 and TRBJ2-7, with a tentative D call TRBD2 (6 bases). CDR1 is SGDLS and CDR2 is YYNGEE in the germline V gene. The germline V and J ends were trimmed by 0 bases and 5 bases, with 12 bases remaining between them. This CDR3 is built from 14 residues. The CDR3: CASSVVGGSHEQYF. The DNA of the CDR3 is TGTGCCAGCAGCGTAGTAGGAGGGAGCCACGAGCAGTACTTC.

In this sample, this clonotype turned up a few times. The gene calls are TRBV29-1 and TRBJ2-5; 7 nucleotides align to TRBD1. The CDR3 loop spans 12 amino acids. The J segment lost 2 bases and the V segment lost 7 bases, leaving 4 bases of the junction unmatched. The germline gives CDR1 SQVTM, CDR2 ANQGSEA. The CDR3 loop reads CSGGQRQETQYF. CDR3 sequence (DNA): TGCAGCGGGGGACAGCGGCAAGAGACCCAGTACTTC.

V and J are TRBV12-3 or TRBV12-4 and TRBJ2-1; TRBD2 matches 7 bases. The J segment lost 2 bases and the V segment lost 4 bases, leaving 20 bases of the junction unmatched. This CDR3 comprises 20 residues. The CDR3 sequence is CASSYTGRGLRVSPYNEQFF. The CDR3 DNA is TGTGCCAGCAGTTACACAGGACGGGGACTAAGGGTCTCCCCCTACAATGAGCAGTTCTTC.

This clonotype was counted ten times or more. The chain carries TRBV30 and TRBJ1-6; TRBD1 might be the D (6 bases). The germline V gene has CDR1 GTSNPN and CDR2 SVGIG (reference sequence). The CDR3 is made up of 15 amino acids. The V end was cut by 2 bases, the J end by 7 bases, with 15 bases between. CDR3 region: CAWSTLRGRNSPLHF. The CDR3 region has the DNA TGTGCCTGGAGTACCCTCCGGGGGCGGAATTCACCCCTCCACTTT.

This clonotype was counted a few times. The genes are TRBV10-3 and TRBJ2-1; either TRBD1 or TRBD2 may fit D (6 bases each). This CDR3 has 14 residues. Germline lookup yields CDR1 ENHRY and CDR2 SYGVKD. The V and J ends lost 6 bases and 7 bases respectively, with 16 bases between them. CDR3 bases: TGTGCCATCAGAGGGGGGCCAGGAGGAAATGAGCAGTTCTTC. Translation: CAIRGGPGGNEQFF.

In its sample, this clonotype was seen many times. The chain couples TRBV12-3 or TRBV12-4 to TRBJ2-2; D is unclear. Trimming removed 6 bases from V and 1 base from J, with 9 bases in between. The CDR3 covers 14 residues. The CDR3 is CASSTSGNTGELFF. DNA of the CDR3: TGTGCCAGCAGCACATCAGGGAACACCGGGGAGCTGTTTTTT.

This clonotype has only a few counts. This chain links TRBV11-2 with TRBJ1-5; tentatively, D is TRBD1 (6 bases). V lost 5 bases and J lost 5, with 13 bases in between. Germline assignment: CDR1 SGHAT and CDR2 FQNNGV. The CDR3 has 14 amino acids. Here the CDR3 reads CASSQTQGDQPQHF. Here the CDR3 DNA reads TGTGCCAGCAGCCAAACACAGGGCGATCAGCCCCAGCATTTT.

This clonotype appeared a few times. The chain has TRBV18 and TRBJ1-1; 10 nucleotides line up with TRBD1. The ends lost 5 bases at V and 1 base at J; junction bases unmatched: 7. Germline V gene lookup returns CDR1 KGHSH and CDR2 LQKENI. CDR3 length: 16 amino acids. The DNA for the CDR3 is TGTGCCAGCTCAGCATTGGACAGGGGGACGAACACTGAAGCTTTCTTT. Translation gives CASSALDRGTNTEAFF.

The chain joins TRBV5-5 to TRBJ1-5; a weak D match, TRBD1 (6 bases). Trimming removed 4 bases from V and 1 base from J, with 18 bases in between. The CDR3 runs to 17 residues. Germline values: CDR1 SGHKS, CDR2 YYEKEE (reference sequence). The CDR3 nucleotides are TGTGCCAGCAGCGCCGGGAGTGCGGGGGCCAGCAATCAGCCCCAGCATTTT. It codes for CASSAGSAGASNQPQHF.

This clonotype was recorded many times. The rearrangement joins TRBV3-1 to TRBJ2-1, with D tentatively TRBD1 (6 bases). Germline assignment: CDR1 LGHDT and CDR2 YNNKEL (reference sequence). This CDR3 has 16 amino acids. V was clipped by 2 bases and J by 4 bases, with 15 bases between them. Here the CDR3 reads CASSQILRDIYNEQFF. The CDR3 DNA is TGTGCCAGCAGCCAAATTCTCAGGGACATATACAATGAGCAGTTCTTC.

This clonotype occurred a few times. The rearrangement joins TRBV20-1 to TRBJ2-4; TRBD2 aligns across 11 bases. The V gene's germline CDR1 is DFQATT and CDR2 SNEGSKA (reference sequence). With 6 bases clipped from V and 9 bases from J, the junction kept 13 bases outside the gene matches. The CDR3 is 15 amino acids. The CDR3 coding sequence is TGCAGTGCAGCGGGGCTAGCGGGAGGCCGTGGCATTCAGTACTTC. This encodes CSAAGLAGGRGIQYF.

V usage is TRBV18 and J usage is TRBJ1-1; unclear D gene. Looked up from germline, CDR1 is KGHSH and CDR2 is LQKENI. The CDR3 totals 12 residues. Trimming removed 5 bases from V and 11 bases from J, with 15 bases in between. CDR3 sequence reads: CASSSGHGEAFF. CDR3 coding DNA: TGTGCCAGCTCATCAGGCCACGGGGAGGCTTTCTTT. The entire variable domain, with the rest obtained from reference TRBV18 and TRBJ1-1, is as follows: NAGVMQNPRHLVRRRGQEARLRCSPMKGHSHVYWYRQLPEEGLKFMVYLQKENIIDESGMPKERFSAEFPKEGPSILRIQQVVRGDSAAYFCASSSGHGEAFFGQGTRLTVV.

This clonotype turned up a few times. The chain joins TRBV6-2 or TRBV6-3 to TRBJ2-2, with a possible D match to TRBD1 (6 bases). The germline V gene encodes CDR1 MNHEY and CDR2 SVGEGT. The ends were cut back, 6 bases at V and 4 bases at J, with 9 bases in the middle. This CDR3 region has 13 residues. The CDR3 region has the DNA TGTGCCAGCAGACCACAGGGCACCGGGGAGCTGTTTTTT. As protein: CASRPQGTGELFF.

CDR3 DNA: TGCGCCAGCATGGTTGGGCCGTACAATGAGCAGTTCTTC. Translating it yields CASMVGPYNEQFF. The chain carries TRBV5-1 and TRBJ2-1; D gene ambiguous. CDR1 and CDR2 (germline): SGHRS, YFSETQ. This CDR3 has 13 residues. V was clipped by 6 bases and J by 4 bases, with 11 bases between them.

The table lists this clonotype with many counts. This chain links TRBV3-1 with TRBJ2-1; the match to TRBD2 covers 7 bases. The CDR3 is 14 amino acids. V dropped 3 bases and J dropped 7; count of bases not matched to a gene: 6. Germline CDR1 and CDR2: LGHDT and YNNKEL (reference sequence). CDR3 sequence reads: CASSQSTGGNEQFF. The CDR3 DNA reads TGTGCCAGCAGCCAGAGTACCGGGGGGAATGAGCAGTTCTTC.

This clonotype was detected a few times. J is TRBJ2-3 and V is TRBV19; TRBD1 matches 7 bases. Looked up from germline, CDR1 is LNHDA and CDR2 is SQIVND (reference sequence). The CDR3 is made up of 15 amino acids. V shed 10 bases and J 0 bases; nucleotides not matched to a gene: 10. CDR3 sequence: CATSQQGLSTDTQYF. The DNA of the CDR3 is TGTGCCACGTCGCAACAGGGGCTCAGCACAGATACGCAGTATTTT.

As DNA, the CDR3 is TGCGCCAGCAGCCAAGAGGGGACCGCTCACGGCAATCAGCCCCAGCATTTT. Its translation is CASSQEGTAHGNQPQHF. The chain combines TRBV4-1 with TRBJ1-5, with TRBD1 as a possible D gene (5 bases). Germline CDR1 and CDR2: MGHRA and YSYEKL. V was trimmed by 0 bases and J by 2 bases, leaving 14 bases between them. The CDR3 has 17 amino acids.

The gene calls are TRBV5-5 and TRBJ2-7; 10 bases match TRBD2. This CDR3 region has 15 residues. Germline CDR1 SGHKS, CDR2 YYEKEE (reference sequence). V lost 2 bases, J lost 4 bases, and 6 bases stayed unmatched. Here the CDR3 reads CASSFSSGSSYEQYF. The CDR3 DNA reads TGTGCCAGCAGCTTCTCTAGCGGGAGTTCGTACGAGCAGTACTTC.

This clonotype was detected ten times or more. The chain carries TRBV7-2 and TRBJ2-1, with D possibly being TRBD2 (6 bases). CDR1 is SGHTA, CDR2 FQGNSA, per germline. Trimming stripped 7 bases from V and 7 bases from J, with 20 bases between. The CDR3 sequence is 15 residues long. The CDR3 protein is CASNYLDSRGNEQFF. Here the CDR3 DNA reads TGTGCCAGCAACTACCTGGACTCGCGGGGAAATGAGCAGTTCTTC. The full variable domain, rest sourced from reference TRBV7-2 and TRBJ2-1, is GAGVSQSPSNKVTEKGKDVELRCDPISGHTALYWYRQSLGQGLEFLIYFQGNSAPDKSGLPSDRFSAERTGGSVSTLTIQRTQQEDSAVYLCASNYLDSRGNEQFFGPGTRLTVL.

J is TRBJ2-5 and V is TRBV30; 12 positions match TRBD2. CDR3 length: 14 residues. The V gene's germline CDR1 is GTSNPN and CDR2 SVGIG (reference sequence). V was clipped by 2 bases and J by 4 bases; unmatched bases: 2. CDR3 DNA: TGTGCCTGGAGTTTGGGACTAGCGGGAGAGACCCAGTACTTC. It translates to CAWSLGLAGETQYF.

Only a few counts were recorded for this clonotype. The rearrangement joins TRBV30 to TRBJ1-2; 10 positions match TRBD1. CDR1 and CDR2 (germline): GTSNPN, SVGIG (reference sequence). With 4 bases clipped from V and 2 bases from J, the junction kept 10 bases outside the gene matches. The CDR3 is 16 amino acids. CDR3 bases: TGTGCCTGGATTCGAAGGGACAGGGGTATCAACTATGGCTACACCTTC. It yields the protein CAWIRRDRGINYGYTF.

This clonotype turned up a few times. V and J are TRBV12-3 or TRBV12-4 and TRBJ2-1; 8 bases line up with TRBD2. The CDR3 has 14 residues. V lost 8 bases and J lost 12; bases outside the gene matches: 15. CDR3 residues: CASGGHFHLAGQFF. The DNA for the CDR3 is TGTGCCAGCGGCGGCCATTTTCATCTAGCGGGGCAGTTCTTC.

This clonotype was recorded many times. The chain joins TRBV29-1 to TRBJ2-3, with 8 bases aligning to TRBD2. The CDR3 covers 14 residues. Germline CDR1 and CDR2: SQVTM and ANQGSEA. J was trimmed by 6 bases and V by 3 bases; bases with no gene match: 8. CDR3 in amino acids: CSVDSGVYSDTQYF. The DNA for the CDR3 is TGCAGCGTTGATAGCGGGGTTTATTCGGATACGCAGTATTTT.

This clonotype was counted at least ten times. The chain couples TRBV19 to TRBJ2-1; D perhaps matches TRBD2 (6 bases). Germline CDR1 LNHDA, CDR2 SQIVND (reference sequence). V was clipped by 3 bases and J by 7 bases, with 10 bases between them. This CDR3 has 13 amino acids. DNA for the CDR3: TGTGCCAGTAGTATTGGACTATGGAATGAGCAGTTCTTC. Translating it yields CASSIGLWNEQFF.

The V call is TRBV5-5, the J call TRBJ1-2; no clear D. Germline V lookup: CDR1 SGHKS, CDR2 YYEKEE (reference sequence). The CDR3 runs to 16 residues. The ends were cut back, 0 bases at V and 0 bases at J, with 12 bases in the middle. The CDR3 nucleotides read TGTGCCAGCAGCTTGGCAGGCACACATACTAACTATGGCTACACCTTC. Amino acid sequence: CASSLAGTHTNYGYTF.

This clonotype was observed a few times. The genes are TRBV14 and TRBJ2-5; 10 positions agree with TRBD1. V lost 2 bases to trimming and J lost 5 bases; unmatched junction nucleotides: 8. Germline CDR1 is SGHDN and CDR2 is FVKESK. The CDR3 sequence is 16 residues long. CDR3 sequence reads: CASSQLHGTGAETQYF. The CDR3 region has the DNA TGTGCCAGCAGCCAACTCCACGGGACAGGGGCCGAGACCCAGTACTTC.

This clonotype was found many times. The chain recombines TRBV9 with TRBJ2-1; D gene uncertain. V shed 4 bases and J shed 10 bases, with 9 bases lying between them. Germline assignment: CDR1 SGDLS and CDR2 YYNGEE. The CDR3 is 11 residues long. This CDR3 is CASSTTAEQFF. CDR3 coding DNA: TGTGCCAGCAGCACCACGGCAGAGCAGTTCTTC.

The chain is built from TRBV29-1 and TRBJ2-7, with 8 bases matching TRBD1. The V and J ends lost 6 bases and 4 bases, in that order; junction bases with no gene match: 11. The CDR3 totals 14 residues. Germline values: CDR1 SQVTM, CDR2 ANQGSEA. The CDR3 DNA reads as TGCAGCGTCCGGCCGGGACAGGCTCTGTACGAGCAGTACTTC. It yields the protein CSVRPGQALYEQYF.

V gene TRBV6-6 combines with J gene TRBJ2-7; 10 bases are shared with TRBD1. This CDR3 has 13 amino acids. The ends lost 6 bases at V and 5 bases at J; junction bases unmatched: 4. Germline V CDR1 and CDR2: MNHNY, SVGAGI (reference sequence). CDR3 sequence: CASRETGGDEQYF. As DNA, the CDR3 is TGTGCCAGCAGGGAGACAGGGGGCGACGAGCAGTACTTC.

This clonotype was seen a handful of times. J is TRBJ2-7 and V is TRBV3-1, with D unresolved. This CDR3 spans 14 amino acids. V dropped 0 bases and J dropped 2 bases, with 8 bases sitting between them. From germline, CDR1 is LGHDT and CDR2 YNNKEL (reference sequence). The CDR3 nucleotides are TGTGCCAGCAGCCAAGATTACGCCACCTACGAGCAGTACTTC. Amino acid sequence: CASSQDYATYEQYF.